The 8 T cell receptor beta chains presented below share a single source sample, sequenced in a study of cytomegalovirus exposure and HLA in healthy donors. The study ran its PCR with 60 Vbeta and 13 Jbeta primers. Some clones are missing from TCRdb's copy, which holds only in-frame ones; the method was immunoSEQ multiplex PCR. The data contain about 130,000 clones, roughly four fifths of them singletons. The sequenced sample was PBMCs. The receptors originated from a male donor in good health and CMV-seronegative.

In this sample, this clone turned up a few times. CDR3 DNA sequence: TGTGCCAGCAGCCCCCCCACTGACAGCACCACCTACGAGCAGTACTTC. Protein: CASSPPTDSTTYEQYF. V gene TRBV7-9 combines with J gene TRBJ2-7; possibly TRBD1 for D (5 bases). CDR1 SEHNR and CDR2 FQNEAQ come from the germline V gene (reference sequence). This CDR3 has 16 amino acids. V lost 5 bases and J 2 bases, leaving 19 bases between the germline ends.

The V and J genes are TRBV28 and TRBJ1-5; TRBD1 might be the D (5 bases). The CDR3 runs 15 residues. Per germline, CDR1 MDHEN and CDR2 SYDVKM. Trimming removed 2 bases at V and 2 bases at J, with 10 bases between. CDR3 amino acids: CASSLTSGRNQPQHF. Here the CDR3 DNA reads TGTGCCAGCAGTTTAACGTCAGGGCGCAATCAGCCCCAGCATTTT.

The J gene is TRBJ2-1, the V gene TRBV9; TRBD1 agrees at 7 bases. J lost 3 bases, V lost 0 bases, and 3 bases had no gene match. The CDR3 has 15 amino acids. Germline V CDR1 and CDR2: SGDLS, YYNGEE. CDR3 in DNA: TGTGCCAGCAGCGTAGAAGGGACAGACTACAATGAGCAGTTCTTC. It encodes CASSVEGTDYNEQFF.

J is TRBJ1-4 and V is TRBV28; D remains ambiguous. CDR1 and CDR2 (germline): MDHEN, SYDVKM. The V gene lost 8 bases and the J gene lost 4 bases, with 5 bases spanning the gap. The length of the CDR3 is 11 residues. The CDR3 loop is CASRDNEKLFF. DNA of the CDR3: TGTGCCAGCCGAGATAATGAAAAACTGTTTTTT.

This chain links TRBV6-5 with TRBJ2-2; D is possibly TRBD2 (5 bases). This CDR3 is 15 amino acids long. Trimming took 8 bases from V and 3 from J, leaving 16 bases between them. CDR1 is MNHEY, CDR2 SVGAGI, per germline. The CDR3, as DNA: TGTGCCAGCGGTAGGCCGGGGTCATACACCGGGGAGCTGTTTTTT. Translating gives CASGRPGSYTGELFF.

This chain uses TRBV5-1 with TRBJ2-1; 8 bases align to TRBD1. The length of the CDR3 is 15 residues. Trimming cost V 1 base and J 6 bases; bases outside gene matches: 6. Germline-derived CDR1 and CDR2 are SGHRS and YFSETQ. The CDR3 region has the DNA TGCGCCAGCAGCTTGTTCGGACAGGGTCTCAATGAGCAGTTCTTC. Translated: CASSLFGQGLNEQFF.

V and J are TRBV28 and TRBJ1-5; 10 bases are a match to TRBD1. J was trimmed by 7 bases and V by 6 bases; bases with no gene match: 12. Germline V lookup: CDR1 MDHEN, CDR2 SYDVKM. The CDR3 totals 16 residues. The DNA of the CDR3 is TGTGCCAGCAGACCTATCGACAGGGGGCAAGGACAGCCCCAGCATTTT. Translation gives CASRPIDRGQGQPQHF.

The CDR3 loop is CASSSSGGGAETQYF. The CDR3 DNA follows: TGTGCCAGCAGCTCTAGCGGGGGGGGTGCGGAGACCCAGTACTTC. The chain combines TRBV5-4 with TRBJ2-5; 12 nucleotides align to TRBD2. The CDR3 is made up of 15 amino acids. Germline V gene sequence: CDR1 SGHNT, CDR2 YYREEE (reference sequence). The V and J ends lost 3 bases and 5 bases, in that order; junction bases with no gene match: 5. Filled out from reference TRBV5-4 and TRBJ2-5, the complete variable domain reads ETGVTQSPTHLIKTRGQQVTLRCSSQSGHNTVSWYQQALGQGPQFIFQYYREEENGRGNFPPRFSGLQFPNYSSELNVNALELDDSALYLCASSSSGGGAETQYFGPGTRLLVL.